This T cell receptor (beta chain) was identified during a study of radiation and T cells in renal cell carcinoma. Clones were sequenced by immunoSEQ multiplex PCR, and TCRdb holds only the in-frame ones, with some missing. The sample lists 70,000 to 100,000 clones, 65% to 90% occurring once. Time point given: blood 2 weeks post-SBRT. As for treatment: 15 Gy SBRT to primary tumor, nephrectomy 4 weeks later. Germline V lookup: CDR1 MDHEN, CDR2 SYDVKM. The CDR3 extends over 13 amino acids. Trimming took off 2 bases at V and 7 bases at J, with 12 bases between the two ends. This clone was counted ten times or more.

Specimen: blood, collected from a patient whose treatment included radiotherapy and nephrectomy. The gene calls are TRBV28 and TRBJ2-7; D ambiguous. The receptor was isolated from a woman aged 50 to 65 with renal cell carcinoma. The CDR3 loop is CASSLGNLGEQYF. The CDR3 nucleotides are TGTGCCAGCAGTTTAGGAAACCTTGGGGAGCAGTACTTC.